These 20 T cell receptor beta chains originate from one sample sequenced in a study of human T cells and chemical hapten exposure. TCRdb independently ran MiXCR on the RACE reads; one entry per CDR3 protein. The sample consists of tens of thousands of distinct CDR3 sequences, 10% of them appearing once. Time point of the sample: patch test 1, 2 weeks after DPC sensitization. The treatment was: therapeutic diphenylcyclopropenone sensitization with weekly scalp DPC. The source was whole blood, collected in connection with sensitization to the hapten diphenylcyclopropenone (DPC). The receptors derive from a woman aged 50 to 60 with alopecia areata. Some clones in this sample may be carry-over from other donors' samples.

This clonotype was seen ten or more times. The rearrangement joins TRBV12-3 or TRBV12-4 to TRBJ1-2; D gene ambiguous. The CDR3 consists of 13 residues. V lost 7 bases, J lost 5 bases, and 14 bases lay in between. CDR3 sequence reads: CASTLGGRYGYTF. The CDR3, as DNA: TGTGCCAGCACCCTGGGCGGAAGATATGGCTACACCTTC.

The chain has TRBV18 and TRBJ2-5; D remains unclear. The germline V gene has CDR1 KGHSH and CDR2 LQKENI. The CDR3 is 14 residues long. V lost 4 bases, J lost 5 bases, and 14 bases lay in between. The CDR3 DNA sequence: TGTGCCAGCTCACGCTCGGGCGCGGCCGAGACCCAGTACTTC. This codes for CASSRSGAAETQYF.

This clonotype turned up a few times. The CDR3 DNA reads as TGTGCCAGTAGTACCCTAGCGGGAAAGGGCGCAGATACGCAGTATTTT. Protein: CASSTLAGKGADTQYF. This chain joins TRBV19 and TRBJ2-3; TRBD2 matches 9 bases. V gave up 4 bases and J gave up 4 bases; unmatched junction bases: 9. The CDR3 totals 16 residues. CDR1 is LNHDA and CDR2 is SQIVND in the germline V gene (reference sequence).

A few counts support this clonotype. The DNA for the CDR3 is TGTGCCAGCAGCATCGTTATAGCGGTATTATCCCAAGAGACCCAGTACTTC. Residues: CASSIVIAVLSQETQYF. This rearrangement joins TRBV5-6 to TRBJ2-5; possible D gene TRBD2, 6 bases. CDR3 length: 17 residues. Germline CDR1 SGHDT, CDR2 YYEEEE. V was cut by 4 bases and J by 1 base, with 20 bases left in between.

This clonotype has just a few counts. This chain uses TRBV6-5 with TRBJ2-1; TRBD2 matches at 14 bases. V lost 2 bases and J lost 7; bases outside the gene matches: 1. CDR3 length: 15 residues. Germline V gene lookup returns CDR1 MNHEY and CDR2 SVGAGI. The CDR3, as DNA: TGTGCCAGCAGTTACCGGACTAGCGGGAGGAATGAGCAGTTCTTC. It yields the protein CASSYRTSGRNEQFF.

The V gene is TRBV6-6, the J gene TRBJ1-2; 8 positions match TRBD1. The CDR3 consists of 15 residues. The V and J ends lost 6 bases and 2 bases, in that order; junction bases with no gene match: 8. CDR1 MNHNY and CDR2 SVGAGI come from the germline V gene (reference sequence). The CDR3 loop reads CASSPQGGTNYGYTF. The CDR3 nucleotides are TGTGCCAGCAGCCCACAGGGGGGTACCAACTATGGCTACACCTTC.

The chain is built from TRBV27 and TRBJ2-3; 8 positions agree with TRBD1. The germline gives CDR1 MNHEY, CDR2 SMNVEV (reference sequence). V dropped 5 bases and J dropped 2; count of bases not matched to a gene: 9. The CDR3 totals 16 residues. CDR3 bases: TGTGCCAGCAGTCCTTTGGGTCAGGGGGCCACAGATACGCAGTATTTT. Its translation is CASSPLGQGATDTQYF.

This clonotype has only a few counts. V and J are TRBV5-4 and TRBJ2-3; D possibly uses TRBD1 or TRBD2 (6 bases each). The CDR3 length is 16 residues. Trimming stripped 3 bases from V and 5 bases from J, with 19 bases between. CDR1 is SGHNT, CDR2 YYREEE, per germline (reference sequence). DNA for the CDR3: TGTGCCAGCAGCTCGCCCACCGGGGGCGGGAAAGATACGCAGTATTTT. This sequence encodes CASSSPTGGGKDTQYF.

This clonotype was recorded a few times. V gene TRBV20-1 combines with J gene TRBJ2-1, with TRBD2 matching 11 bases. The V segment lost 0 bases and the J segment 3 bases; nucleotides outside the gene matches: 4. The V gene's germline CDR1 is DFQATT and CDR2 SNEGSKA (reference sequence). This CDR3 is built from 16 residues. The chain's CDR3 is CSARDRGLAGYNEQFF. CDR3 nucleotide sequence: TGCAGTGCTAGAGATCGCGGACTAGCGGGCTACAATGAGCAGTTCTTC.

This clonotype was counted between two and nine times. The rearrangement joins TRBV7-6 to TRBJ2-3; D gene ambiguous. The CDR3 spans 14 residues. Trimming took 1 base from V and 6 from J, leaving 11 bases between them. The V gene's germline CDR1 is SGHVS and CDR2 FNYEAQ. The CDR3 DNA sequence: TGTGCCAGCAGCTTAGACCTAACTGCGGATACGCAGTATTTT. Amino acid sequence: CASSLDLTADTQYF.

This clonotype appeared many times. The CDR3 spells CASSEAGLAAYEQYF. CDR3 nucleotide sequence: TGTGCCAGCAGTGAAGCAGGGCTAGCGGCCTACGAGCAGTACTTC. The V call is TRBV2, the J call TRBJ2-7, with 7 bases matching TRBD2. The CDR3 runs 15 residues. The V and J ends lost 0 bases and 2 bases, in that order; junction bases with no gene match: 4. Germline V lookup: CDR1 SNHLY, CDR2 FYNNEI.

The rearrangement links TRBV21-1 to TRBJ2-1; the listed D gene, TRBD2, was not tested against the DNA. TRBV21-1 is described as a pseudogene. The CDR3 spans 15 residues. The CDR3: CASSKTSGTLNEQFF. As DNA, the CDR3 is TGTGCCAGCAGCAAAACTAGCGGGACCCTCAATGAGCAGTTCTTC.

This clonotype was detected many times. The CDR3 sequence is CASSDSGRGYNEQFF. The DNA for the CDR3 is TGTGCCAGCAGTGATAGCGGGAGGGGGTACAATGAGCAGTTCTTC. The rearrangement joins TRBV12-3 or TRBV12-4 to TRBJ2-1, with 11 bases identical to TRBD2. J was trimmed by 4 bases and V by 5 bases; bases with no gene match: 4. The CDR3 runs 15 residues.

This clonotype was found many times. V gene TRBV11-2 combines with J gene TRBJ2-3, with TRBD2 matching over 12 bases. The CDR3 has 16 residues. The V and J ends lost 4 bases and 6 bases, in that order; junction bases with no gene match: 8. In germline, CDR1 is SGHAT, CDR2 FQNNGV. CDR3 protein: CASSSPTSGRADTQYF. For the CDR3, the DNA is TGTGCCAGCAGCTCACCGACTAGCGGGAGAGCGGATACGCAGTATTTT. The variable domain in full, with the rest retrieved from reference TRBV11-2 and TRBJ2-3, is EAGVAQSPRYKIIEKRQSVAFWCNPISGHATLYWYQQILGQGPKLLIQFQNNGVVDDSQLPKDRFSAERLKGVDSTLKIQPAKLEDSAVYLCASSSPTSGRADTQYFGPGTRLTVL.

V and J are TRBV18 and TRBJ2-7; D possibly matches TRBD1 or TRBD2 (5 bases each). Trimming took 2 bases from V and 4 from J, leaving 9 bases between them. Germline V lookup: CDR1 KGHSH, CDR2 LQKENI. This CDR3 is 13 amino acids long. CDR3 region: CASSPIGGYEQYF. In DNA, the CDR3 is TGTGCCAGCTCACCAATTGGGGGTTACGAGCAGTACTTC.

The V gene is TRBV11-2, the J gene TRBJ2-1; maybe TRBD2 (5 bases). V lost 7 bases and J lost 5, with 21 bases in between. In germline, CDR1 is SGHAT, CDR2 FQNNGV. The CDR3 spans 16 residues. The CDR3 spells CASTLLRGRGDNEQFF. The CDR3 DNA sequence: TGTGCCAGCACCCTACTTCGGGGTCGGGGAGACAATGAGCAGTTCTTC.

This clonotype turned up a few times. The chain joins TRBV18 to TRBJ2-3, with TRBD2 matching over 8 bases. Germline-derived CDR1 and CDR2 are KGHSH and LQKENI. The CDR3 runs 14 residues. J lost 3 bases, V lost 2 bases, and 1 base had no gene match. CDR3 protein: CASSPTGGTDTQYF. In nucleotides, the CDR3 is TGTGCCAGCTCACCAACGGGGGGGACAGATACGCAGTATTTT.

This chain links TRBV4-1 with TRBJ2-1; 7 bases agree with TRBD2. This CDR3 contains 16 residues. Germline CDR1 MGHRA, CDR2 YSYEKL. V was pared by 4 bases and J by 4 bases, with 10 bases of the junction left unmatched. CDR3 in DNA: TGCGCCAGCAGCCCCAGCCCGCGGGGGACTTACAATGAGCAGTTCTTC. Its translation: CASSPSPRGTYNEQFF.

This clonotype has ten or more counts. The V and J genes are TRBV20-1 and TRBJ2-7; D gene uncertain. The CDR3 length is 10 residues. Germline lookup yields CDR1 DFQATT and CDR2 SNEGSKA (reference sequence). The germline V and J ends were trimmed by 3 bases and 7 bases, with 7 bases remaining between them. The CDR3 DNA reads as TGCAGTGCTAGGATACGGGAGCAGTACTTC. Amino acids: CSARIREQYF.

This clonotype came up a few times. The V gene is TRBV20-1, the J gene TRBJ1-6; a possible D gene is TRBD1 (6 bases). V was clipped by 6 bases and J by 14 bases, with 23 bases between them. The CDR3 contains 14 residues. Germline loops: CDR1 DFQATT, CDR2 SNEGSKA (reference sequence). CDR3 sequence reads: CSARPMQESGALHF. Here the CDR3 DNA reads TGCAGTGCCCGACCTATGCAGGAGTCAGGGGCCCTCCACTTT.